Below, one T cell receptor (beta chain) is given with its context. V lost 4 bases and J lost 0, with 4 bases in between. This CDR3 spans 13 amino acids. The V gene's germline CDR1 is MGHDK and CDR2 SYGVNS. Authors' processing steps: Estimation of nucleated cell counts relied on the amplification of reference gene primers. Sequenced by immunoSEQ multiplex PCR; TCRdb stores in-frame clones only, minus some. For V, J and clone size, that table is used; D and trimming come from the DNA. The sample holds around 300,000 clones; over 70% are singletons and the top ten take almost 3%. The source of the sample is a study of blood T cell repertoires in COVID-19.

The V and J genes are TRBV25-1 and TRBJ1-5; D unresolved. The sequenced material came from peripheral blood. This TCR derives from a young man with active or convalescent COVID-19. The CDR3 spells CASSGHSNQPQHF. The CDR3 DNA sequence: TGTGCCAGCAGTGGTCATAGCAATCAGCCCCAGCATTTT.